Below, one TCR beta chain is given with its context. The antigen remains unidentified. Profiling relied on immunoSEQ multiplex PCR, and the TCRdb table lists in-frame clones only, not all of them. The data show roughly 7,600 clones, with about two thirds seen just once and roughly 5% held by the top ten. Germline-derived CDR1 and CDR2 are SGHTA and FQGNSA. V was trimmed by 5 bases and J by 2 bases, leaving 3 bases between them. CDR3 length: 11 amino acids. The sample is drawn from a study of chemoradiotherapy in HPV16-positive cancers. At the level of the study: A couple of HPV16-positive patients' cells yielded candidate HPV-specific clones and common motifs. Study observations and caveats: Candidate HPV-specific clones and E7-related TCR motifs grew in tumor during treatment.

The TCR sequence derives from a human donor with HPV-associated anogenital cancer. The chain uses TRBV7-2 and TRBJ2-5; D is ambiguous. Source: tumor tissue, taken from a patient who underwent chemoradiotherapy. The CDR3 DNA is TGTGCCAGCAGCCCACAAGAGACCCAGTACTTC. The encoded protein is CASSPQETQYF.